This TCR beta chain came from a study of vaccination effects on CD4 cells after COVID-19. Study context: Samples that were drawn after vaccination came a median of 72 days after the second dose.

The germline gives CDR1 MNHEY, CDR2 SVGAGI. CDR3 size: 16 residues. The V gene end was trimmed by 4 bases and the J gene end by 5 bases; junction bases not matched to a gene: 8. Produced via immunoSEQ multiplex PCR; TCRdb's table is partial and in-frame only. The sample lists nearly 30,000 clones; 60% to 80% were seen once. Antigen-specific CD4+ T cell clonotypes were called by their expansion after viral peptide-pool culture in ViraFEST. Isolating CD4+ T cells followed less than 11 days of culture. Either the BNT162b2 or mRNA-1273 vaccine was given to participants in two doses. Every well got over 1.5 million PBMC, which were grown with about 9.6 IU/ml IL-2 and about 10 ug/ml peptides. Days 3 and 7 saw half the medium replaced with IL-2 medium. Remarks on this clone: Its cognate antigen is unknown.

This clonotype was obtained from a human donor who received a COVID-19 vaccine. This material consisted of CD4+ T cells from PBMCs cultured with HCoV-229E spike peptides, taken after COVID-19 vaccination. This chain joins TRBV6-5 and TRBJ2-5; TRBD1 matches at 12 bases. As DNA, the CDR3 is TGTGCCAGCAGTTCTTCCGGGACAGGGGGCAGGGAGACCCAGTACTTC. Protein: CASSSSGTGGRETQYF.